These T cell receptor beta chains were read from a single sample in a study of cytomegalovirus exposure and HLA in healthy donors. Sequencing used immunoSEQ multiplex PCR; TCRdb keeps in-frame clones, though not all of them. The table lists some 120,000 clones, approximately 80% of them singletons. Sequenced material: PBMCs. These receptors came from a man between 50 and 59 years old in good health and CMV-seronegative. CDR3s include the opening cysteine and the closing phenylalanine or tryptophan. D genes are given only for firm matches. The size of a clone is reported for some rows only, either as once, few or many, or as a class for expanded clones.

d_call | j_call | v_call | clone_size | cdr3_aa | cdr3_nt
TRBD1 | TRBJ1-2 | TRBV5-1 | NA | CASSLWAVGTGTPRTLNYGYTF | TGCGCCAGCAGCTTGTGGGCCGTGGGGACAGGGACCCCTCGTACCCTTAACTATGGCTACACCTTC
NA | TRBJ2-1 | TRBV11-1 | NA | CASSSTTGLGINEQFF | TGTGCCAGCAGCTCAACGACAGGTCTTGGTATCAATGAGCAGTTCTTC
NA | TRBJ1-1 | TRBV19 | NA | CASSISGIGAEAFF | TGTGCCAGTAGTATTTCAGGAATTGGGGCGGAAGCTTTCTTT
TRBD2 | TRBJ2-2 | TRBV9 | once | CASSVGEGANTGELFF | TGTGCCAGCAGCGTAGGGGAGGGCGCGAACACCGGGGAGCTGTTTTTT
NA | TRBJ1-4 | TRBV12-5 | few | CASGFRGQTNEKLFF | TGTGCTAGTGGTTTTAGGGGTCAGACTAATGAAAAACTGTTTTTT
NA | TRBJ1-5 | TRBV4-2 | NA | CASSQTEGRNHQPQHF | TGTGCCAGCAGCCAAACAGAGGGCAGGAACCATCAGCCCCAGCATTTT
TRBD1 | TRBJ2-2 | TRBV19 | NA | CASAGQGTYGELFF | TGTGCCAGCGCAGGACAGGGAACTTACGGGGAGCTGTTTTTT
NA | TRBJ2-5 | TRBV7-2 | NA | CASSSSETQYF | TGTGCCAGCAGCTCCTCTGAGACCCAGTACTTC
TRBD1 | TRBJ2-7 | TRBV6-6 | few | CASSYLDRVYEQYF | TGTGCCAGCAGTTACTTGGACAGGGTCTACGAGCAGTACTTC
TRBD2 | TRBJ2-7 | TRBV5-4 | NA | CASSSNRLAGIYEQYF | TGTGCCAGCAGTTCAAACCGACTAGCGGGAATCTACGAGCAGTACTTC
TRBD2 | TRBJ2-7 | TRBV7-6 | NA | CASSLELRGVYEQYF | TGTGCCAGCAGCCTAGAATTGCGGGGGGTCTACGAGCAGTACTTC
TRBD1 | TRBJ2-7 | TRBV6-5 | NA | CASSYGDRDSSYEQYF | TGTGCCAGCAGTTATGGAGACCGGGACAGCTCCTACGAGCAGTACTTC
TRBD1 | TRBJ1-2 | TRBV7-3 | NA | CASSRQGADYGYTF | TGTGCCAGCAGCCGACAGGGGGCGGACTATGGCTACACCTTC
NA | TRBJ1-5 | TRBV7-6 | NA | CASSLAGASGNQPQHF | TGTGCCAGCAGCTTAGCGGGGGCTTCGGGCAATCAGCCCCAGCATTTT
NA | TRBJ1-1 | TRBV4-3 | few | CASSQVLRGRTKDTEAFF | TGCGCCAGCAGCCAAGTCTTAAGGGGAAGGACAAAGGACACTGAAGCTTTCTTT
NA | TRBJ1-2 | TRBV27 | once | CASSSDTRNNYGYTF | TGTGCCAGCAGTTCGGACACCCGGAATAACTATGGCTACACCTTC
NA | TRBJ1-1 | TRBV4-2 | NA | CASSQDRQTNTEAFF | TGTGCCAGCAGCCAAGATAGACAGACGAACACTGAAGCTTTCTTT